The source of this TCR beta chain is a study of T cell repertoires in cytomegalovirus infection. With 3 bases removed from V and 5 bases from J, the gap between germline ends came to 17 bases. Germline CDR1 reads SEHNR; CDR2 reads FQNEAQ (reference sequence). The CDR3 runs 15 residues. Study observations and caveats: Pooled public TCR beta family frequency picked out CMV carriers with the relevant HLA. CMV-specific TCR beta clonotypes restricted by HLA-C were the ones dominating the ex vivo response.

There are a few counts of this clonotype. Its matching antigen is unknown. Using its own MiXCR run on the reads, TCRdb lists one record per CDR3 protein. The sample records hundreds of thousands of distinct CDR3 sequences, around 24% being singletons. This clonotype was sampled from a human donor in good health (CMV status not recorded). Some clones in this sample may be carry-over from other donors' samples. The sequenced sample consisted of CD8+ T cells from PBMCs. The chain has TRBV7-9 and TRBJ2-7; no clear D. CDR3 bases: TGTGCCAGCAGCTTCGCGATCCCCCCGTACGACGAGCAGTACTTC. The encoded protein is CASSFAIPPYDEQYF.